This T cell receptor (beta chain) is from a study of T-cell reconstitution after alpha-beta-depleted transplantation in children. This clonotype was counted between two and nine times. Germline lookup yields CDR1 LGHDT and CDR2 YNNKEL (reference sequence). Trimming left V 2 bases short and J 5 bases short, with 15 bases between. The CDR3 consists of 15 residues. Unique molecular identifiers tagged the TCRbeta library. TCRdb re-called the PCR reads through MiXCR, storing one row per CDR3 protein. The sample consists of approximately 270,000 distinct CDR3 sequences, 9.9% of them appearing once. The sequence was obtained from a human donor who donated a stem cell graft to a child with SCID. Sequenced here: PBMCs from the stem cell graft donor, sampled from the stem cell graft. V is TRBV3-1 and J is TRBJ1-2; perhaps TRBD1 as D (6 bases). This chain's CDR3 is CASSQFRQAEYGYTF. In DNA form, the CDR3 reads TGTGCCAGCAGCCAATTCCGACAGGCGGAATATGGCTACACCTTC.